This note documents a single T cell receptor beta chain sequence. These data belong to a study of blood T cell repertoires in COVID-19. Study background: Sources were T cells, B-cell-depleted T cells, or PBMCs; the material itself was cDNA or gDNA.

Trimming removed 2 bases from V and 1 base from J; junction bases left unmatched: 2. Germline V gene sequence: CDR1 SGHTA, CDR2 FQGNSA. CDR3 length: 15 residues. The data were produced by immunoSEQ multiplex PCR, yet TCRdb's version contains in-frame clones alone and is incomplete. The repertoire includes about 120,000 clones, 90% of them detected once, and under 4.5% sits in the top ten. The V and J genes are TRBV7-2 and TRBJ1-1; the match to TRBD1 covers 9 bases. The sequence was obtained from a woman aged 55-75 years with COVID-19, enrolled during active disease. The sample consisted of peripheral blood. The CDR3 nucleotides read TGTGCCAGCAGCTTACCGGGACAGGGGAACACTGAAGCTTTCTTT. It specifies CASSLPGQGNTEAFF.